These 20 T cell receptor beta chains came from one sample sequenced in a study of T cell changes during pregnancy in multiple sclerosis. Only in-frame clones appear in the TCRdb table, and some are missing; sequencing was by immunoSEQ multiplex PCR. The profile shows about 32,000 clones, just over 90% of them singletons. The input for sequencing was CD4+ T cells from peripheral blood mononuclear cells, taken in the second trimester of pregnancy. The receptors originated from a female donor with multiple sclerosis, enrolled in a pregnancy study.

The chain employs TRBV4-2 and TRBJ2-7; 10 bases map to TRBD1. The CDR3 runs 15 residues. The V gene's germline CDR1 is LGHNA and CDR2 YNFKEQ. Unmatched junction bases numbered 8, after V lost 6 bases and J lost 3 bases. CDR3 region: CASRRTGTGDYEQYF. The CDR3 DNA follows: TGTGCCAGCAGGCGCACCGGGACAGGGGACTACGAGCAGTACTTC.

V is TRBV28 and J is TRBJ2-6, with a possible D match to TRBD1 (6 bases). The CDR3 is 14 residues long. Per the germline V gene, CDR1 is MDHEN and CDR2 is SYDVKM. The V end was cut by 10 bases, the J end by 8 bases, with 18 bases between. As DNA, the CDR3 is TGTGCCACGCAACCAGGGGTAGGACCCAACGTCCTGACTTTC. Its translation: CATQPGVGPNVLTF.

This rearrangement joins TRBV9 to TRBJ2-2, with 12 bases matching TRBD2. The J segment lost 7 bases and the V segment lost 0 bases, leaving 4 bases of the junction unmatched. The CDR3 is made up of 16 amino acids. Germline loops: CDR1 SGDLS, CDR2 YYNGEE. The CDR3 coding sequence is TGTGCCAGCAGCGTAGTGACTAGCGGGAGACTCGGGGAGCTGTTTTTT. Amino acid sequence: CASSVVTSGRLGELFF.

The genes are TRBV5-8 and TRBJ1-2, with D perhaps TRBD1 (5 bases). V was trimmed by 0 bases and J by 7 bases, leaving 13 bases between them. The CDR3 has 14 residues. Germline CDR1 reads SGHTS; CDR2 reads YDEGEE. CDR3 nucleotide sequence: TGTGCCAGCAGCTTGGCCCAGGGAAGTATTGGCTACACCTTC. It specifies CASSLAQGSIGYTF.

The chain uses TRBV10-3 and TRBJ2-7, with TRBD1 matching 10 bases. Germline-derived CDR1 and CDR2 are ENHRY and SYGVKD. V shed 8 bases and J 5 bases; nucleotides not matched to a gene: 12. The CDR3 consists of 15 residues. CDR3 loop: CAIQATGTGANEQYF. The CDR3, as DNA: TGTGCCATCCAAGCAACCGGGACAGGGGCCAACGAGCAGTACTTC.

The gene calls are TRBV5-6 and TRBJ2-5, with 7 bases fitting TRBD2. The length of the CDR3 is 14 residues. Germline V CDR1 and CDR2: SGHDT, YYEEEE. V was clipped by 1 base and J by 7 bases; unmatched bases: 7. CDR3 sequence reads: CASSLLEGRATQYF. The CDR3 nucleotides are TGTGCCAGCAGCTTGCTAGAGGGGAGGGCGACCCAGTACTTC.

The J gene is TRBJ2-7, the V gene TRBV30; TRBD2 agrees at 7 bases. The germline gives CDR1 GTSNPN, CDR2 SVGIG (reference sequence). This CDR3 is 14 amino acids long. V trimming: 4 bases; J trimming: 6 bases; junction bases outside the gene matches: 12. This CDR3 is CAWTSGAGVGEQYF. The CDR3 DNA reads as TGTGCCTGGACTTCTGGGGCGGGAGTAGGCGAGCAGTACTTC.

This clone was seen just once. CDR3 region: CATGQGSYGYTF. CDR3 nucleotide sequence: TGTGCCACCGGACAGGGGTCCTATGGCTACACCTTC. The chain joins TRBV18 to TRBJ1-2, with 9 bases lining up with TRBD1. Germline V gives CDR1 KGHSH, CDR2 LQKENI. Losses at the gene ends were 10 bases for V and 4 bases for J; bases not matched to a gene: 4. The CDR3 has 12 amino acids.

The rearrangement uses TRBV7-3 and TRBJ2-7; a possible D gene is TRBD1 (6 bases). The length of the CDR3 is 15 residues. Germline V gives CDR1 SGHTA, CDR2 FQGTGA. V dropped 0 bases and J dropped 0 bases, with 9 bases sitting between them. This CDR3 reads CASSLTRDNSYEQYF. CDR3 DNA: TGTGCCAGCAGCTTAACACGGGACAACTCCTACGAGCAGTACTTC.

The chain employs TRBV27 and TRBJ2-3; possibly TRBD1 for D (6 bases). From germline, CDR1 is MNHEY and CDR2 SMNVEV (reference sequence). The V end was cut by 4 bases, the J end by 2 bases, with 13 bases between. The CDR3 extends over 15 amino acids. The CDR3 loop is CASSSRGSVTDTQYF. CDR3 coding DNA: TGTGCCAGCAGTTCCAGGGGATCCGTCACAGATACGCAGTATTTT.

This sequence joins TRBV6-4 and TRBJ2-2; D is ambiguous. The CDR3 is 14 amino acids. The V gene lost 4 bases and the J gene lost 5 bases, with 11 bases spanning the gap. Germline loops: CDR1 MRHNA, CDR2 SNTAGT. The CDR3 loop is CASSALVGTGELFF. The CDR3 DNA follows: TGTGCCAGCAGTGCGCTAGTCGGAACCGGGGAGCTGTTTTTT.

The CDR3 is CASSGRDRGSYEQYF. The CDR3 DNA reads TGTGCCAGCAGTGGCCGGGACAGGGGCTCCTACGAGCAGTACTTC. This chain links TRBV6-1 with TRBJ2-7; TRBD1 matches at 10 bases. The CDR3 is made up of 15 amino acids. V gave up 4 bases and J gave up 0 bases; unmatched junction bases: 3. CDR1 is MNHNS and CDR2 is SASEGT in the germline V gene.

The rearrangement uses TRBV9 and TRBJ2-2; D not certain. V was clipped by 0 bases and J by 4 bases, with 10 bases between them. In germline, CDR1 is SGDLS, CDR2 YYNGEE. This CDR3 comprises 15 residues. For the CDR3, the DNA is TGTGCCAGCAGCGTAGACTCGATACGCACCGGGGAGCTGTTTTTT. It specifies CASSVDSIRTGELFF.

J is TRBJ2-5 and V is TRBV18; possible D gene TRBD1, 6 bases. Germline CDR1 KGHSH, CDR2 LQKENI. The CDR3 is made up of 15 amino acids. Deletions cut 6 bases from V and 4 bases from J, with 18 bases between. Written as DNA, the CDR3 is TGTGCCAGCTCCCATAAATGGACAGAGAGAGAGACCCAGTACTTC. It yields the protein CASSHKWTERETQYF.

The chain combines TRBV6-5 with TRBJ2-1; TRBD1 aligns across 9 bases. Trimming cost V 6 bases and J 9 bases; bases outside gene matches: 6. The CDR3 spans 13 residues. Germline V CDR1 and CDR2: MNHEY, SVGAGI. The CDR3 reads CASSRDREFEQFF. The CDR3 DNA sequence: TGTGCCAGCAGCCGGGACAGGGAATTTGAGCAGTTCTTC.

V usage is TRBV25-1 and J usage is TRBJ2-1; D is ambiguous. The CDR3 is 14 amino acids. Trimming left V 6 bases short and J 6 bases short, with 15 bases between. Germline CDR1 is MGHDK and CDR2 is SYGVNS. Written as DNA, the CDR3 is TGTGCCAGCAGACCCCCAGGCCAGTCCAATGAGCAGTTCTTC. Amino acid sequence: CASRPPGQSNEQFF.

This chain connects TRBV2 to TRBJ1-5, with a tentative D call TRBD1 (5 bases). Per the germline V gene, CDR1 is SNHLY and CDR2 is FYNNEI. This CDR3 has 13 residues. The germline V and J ends were trimmed by 3 bases and 2 bases, with 5 bases remaining between them. The CDR3 spells CASSDRGNQPQHF. The CDR3 DNA reads as TGTGCCAGCAGTGACAGGGGCAATCAGCCCCAGCATTTT. The full variable domain, in which reference TRBV2 and TRBJ1-5 provide the parts outside the CDR3, is EPEVTQTPSHQVTQMGQEVILRCVPISNHLYFYWYRQILGQKVEFLVSFYNNEISEKSEIFDDQFSVERPDGSNFTLKIRSTKLEDSAMYFCASSDRGNQPQHFGDGTRLSIL.

The chain is built from TRBV5-1 and TRBJ1-2, with a possible D match to TRBD1 (5 bases). With 2 bases removed from V and 9 bases from J, the gap between germline ends came to 11 bases. The CDR3 totals 12 residues. Germline V gives CDR1 SGHRS, CDR2 YFSETQ. Written as DNA, the CDR3 is TGCGCCAGCAGCTTCGACAGATCCAGCTACACCTTC. Its protein is CASSFDRSSYTF.

The rearrangement joins TRBV11-3 to TRBJ2-7; 7 bases align to TRBD1. The germline CDR1 and CDR2 sequences are SGHNT and YENEEA. The CDR3 runs to 15 residues. Trimming at V came to 3 bases and at J to 4 bases, leaving 9 bases not matched to a gene. CDR3 DNA sequence: TGTGCCAGCAGCTTCAGACAGGGCCTAGGTTACGAGCAGTACTTC. It is translated as CASSFRQGLGYEQYF.

Only one count was recorded for this clone. The chain recombines TRBV28 with TRBJ1-1; 7 bases fit TRBD1. The CDR3 covers 16 residues. The V gene end was trimmed by 6 bases and the J gene end by 5 bases; junction bases not matched to a gene: 15. Germline CDR1 is MDHEN and CDR2 is SYDVKM. CDR3: CASSLTTGVILTEAFF. The CDR3 DNA reads TGTGCCAGCAGCCTGACCACAGGGGTGATATTGACTGAAGCTTTCTTT.